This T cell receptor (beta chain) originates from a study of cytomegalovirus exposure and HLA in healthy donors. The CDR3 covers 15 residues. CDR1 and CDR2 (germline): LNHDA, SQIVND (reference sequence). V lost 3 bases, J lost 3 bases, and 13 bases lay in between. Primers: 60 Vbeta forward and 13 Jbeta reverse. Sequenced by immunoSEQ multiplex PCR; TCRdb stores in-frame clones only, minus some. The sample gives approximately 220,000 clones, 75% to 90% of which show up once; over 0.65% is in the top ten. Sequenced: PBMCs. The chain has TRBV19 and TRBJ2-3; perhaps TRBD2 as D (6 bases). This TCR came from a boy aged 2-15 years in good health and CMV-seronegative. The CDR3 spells CASSISEGTTDTQYF. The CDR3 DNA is TGTGCCAGTAGTATCTCGGAGGGTACAACAGATACGCAGTATTTT.